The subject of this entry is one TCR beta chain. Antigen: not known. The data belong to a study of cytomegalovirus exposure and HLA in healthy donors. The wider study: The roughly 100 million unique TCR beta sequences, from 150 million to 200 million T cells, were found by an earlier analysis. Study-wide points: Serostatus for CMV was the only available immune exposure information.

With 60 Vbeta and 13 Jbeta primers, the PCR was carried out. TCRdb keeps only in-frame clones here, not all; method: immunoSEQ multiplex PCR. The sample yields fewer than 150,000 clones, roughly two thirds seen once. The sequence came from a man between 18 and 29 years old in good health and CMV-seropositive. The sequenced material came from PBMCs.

The CDR3 protein is CASGLVLGGTRWTQYF. CDR3 sequence (DNA): TGTGCTAGTGGTTTGGTACTAGGGGGAACTCGGTGGACCCAGTACTTC. The genes are TRBV12-5 and TRBJ2-5; possibly TRBD1 for D (6 bases). Germline V lookup: CDR1 LGHNT, CDR2 FRNRAP. V lost 0 bases and J 7 bases, leaving 18 bases between the germline ends. The CDR3 loop spans 16 amino acids.